These 31 T cell receptor beta chains originate from one sample sequenced in a study of shared clonotypes between healthy human individuals. Only CD45RO-negative cells positively selected for CCR7 counted as naive CD8 cells, so terminally differentiated effector memory CD45RA+ cells were excluded. TCRdb's copy holds only in-frame clones and misses some; the assay was immunoSEQ multiplex PCR. The data hold under 1 million clones, with 92% observed a single time. The sequencing sample was made of naive CD8+ T cells sorted from blood. The receptors derive from a man aged 25-45 years in good health.

This chain uses TRBV10-3 with TRBJ2-7, with 8 bases matching TRBD1. The junction had 6 bases not matched to a gene; V was cut back by 6 bases and J by 5 bases. CDR3 size: 13 residues. CDR1 and CDR2 (germline): ENHRY, SYGVKD. CDR3 sequence: CAISGDRFHEQYF. The CDR3 DNA reads TGTGCCATCAGCGGGGACAGGTTCCACGAGCAGTACTTC.

The V gene is TRBV27, the J gene TRBJ1-2; 7 bases fit TRBD1. CDR3 length equals 16 residues. Germline V gene sequence: CDR1 MNHEY, CDR2 SMNVEV (reference sequence). The J segment lost 4 bases and the V segment lost 6 bases, leaving 14 bases of the junction unmatched. The CDR3 region has the DNA TGTGCCAGCAGGACAACAGGGGAAGCGTTCTCCTATGGCTACACCTTC. It encodes CASRTTGEAFSYGYTF.

The chain is built from TRBV9 and TRBJ2-3; D unclear. Germline V gene lookup returns CDR1 SGDLS and CDR2 YYNGEE. CDR3 length equals 15 residues. The V end lost 3 bases, the J end lost 0 bases, and 11 bases lay between the germline ends. The CDR3 DNA is TGTGCCAGCAGCGCTTGGACCGTAAGCACAGATACGCAGTATTTT. Protein product: CASSAWTVSTDTQYF. The variable domain in full, with the rest retrieved from reference TRBV9 and TRBJ2-3, is DSGVTQTPKHLITATGQRVTLRCSPRSGDLSVYWYQQSLDQGLQFLIQYYNGEERAKGNILERFSAQQFPDLHSELNLSSLELGDSALYFCASSAWTVSTDTQYFGPGTRLTVL.

The rearrangement joins TRBV7-6 to TRBJ1-4; D uncertain. CDR1 and CDR2 from the germline V gene are SGHVS and FNYEAQ. V shed 4 bases and J shed 6 bases, with 3 bases lying between them. The CDR3 covers 11 residues. The CDR3 region is CASSSDEKLFF. The DNA of the CDR3 is TGTGCCAGCAGCTCTGATGAAAAACTGTTTTTT.

V and J are TRBV4-3 and TRBJ2-7; D perhaps matches TRBD2 (6 bases). The CDR3 sequence is 15 residues long. V was cut by 5 bases and J by 5 bases, with 19 bases left in between. Germline lookup yields CDR1 LGHNA and CDR2 YSLEER. This CDR3 is CASSAAGTSPNEQYF. In nucleotides, the CDR3 is TGCGCCAGCAGCGCTGCCGGGACTTCCCCTAACGAGCAGTACTTC.

V is TRBV7-9 and J is TRBJ1-1; TRBD1 might be the D (5 bases). The V gene's germline CDR1 is SEHNR and CDR2 FQNEAQ (reference sequence). Trimming stripped 3 bases from V and 0 bases from J, with 14 bases between. CDR3 length: 16 amino acids. CDR3 nucleotide sequence: TGTGCCAGCAGCTTGGGCAGGGATTTCGTGAACACTGAAGCTTTCTTT. It is translated as CASSLGRDFVNTEAFF.

This sequence joins TRBV21-1 and TRBJ1-1. TRBV21-1 is listed as a pseudogene. The CDR3 is made up of 16 amino acids. The CDR3 bases are TGTGCCAGCAGCATGTCAGAGTCAAGGTCGAACACTGAAGCTTTCTTT. Its translation: CASSMSESRSNTEAFF.

The rearrangement joins TRBV29-1 to TRBJ1-2; D is undetermined. This CDR3 contains 14 residues. Germline V lookup: CDR1 SQVTM, CDR2 ANQGSEA. Trimming pared 6 bases from V and 2 bases from J, leaving 16 bases between. For the CDR3, the DNA is TGCAGCGTCCCTGGGCGGGGAGCCAACTATGGCTACACCTTC. Its protein product is CSVPGRGANYGYTF.

On this clone: Different DNA sequences within this sample yield the same CDR3. CDR3 region: CASSDLGEQYF. The CDR3 nucleotides are TGTGCCAGCAGTGATTTGGGTGAGCAGTACTTC. This chain joins TRBV2 and TRBJ2-7, with D hard to call. This CDR3 is built from 11 residues. Germline V CDR1 and CDR2: SNHLY, FYNNEI. V lost 3 bases, J lost 7 bases, and 7 bases lay in between.

V gene TRBV19 combines with J gene TRBJ2-6; D unresolved. Trimming shortened V by 9 bases and J by 0 bases, and 9 bases separated the two germline ends. In germline, CDR1 is LNHDA, CDR2 SQIVND (reference sequence). The length of the CDR3 is 14 residues. This chain's CDR3 is CASDQYSGANVLTF. CDR3 coding DNA: TGTGCCAGCGACCAGTACTCTGGGGCCAACGTCCTGACTTTC.

A remark on this clone: In the same sample, other DNA sequences code for this CDR3. The chain joins TRBV27 to TRBJ2-7; weak D call: TRBD2 (6 bases). Germline V CDR1 and CDR2: MNHEY, SMNVEV (reference sequence). Trimming stripped 5 bases from V and 0 bases from J, with 8 bases between. The CDR3 has 13 amino acids. The CDR3 region has the DNA TGTGCCAGCAGTCGGGGGTCCTCCTACGAGCAGTACTTC. Translation: CASSRGSSYEQYF.

CDR3: CASSIVVSGWTHEQFF. As DNA, the CDR3 is TGTGCCAGTAGTATAGTTGTTAGCGGATGGACTCATGAGCAGTTCTTC. The chain carries TRBV19 and TRBJ2-1, with D perhaps matching TRBD2 (6 bases). V shed 1 base and J shed 8 bases, with 18 bases lying between them. The CDR3 contains 16 residues. Germline V CDR1 and CDR2: LNHDA, SQIVND (reference sequence).

A word on this clone: A single base separates this from a much larger clone, so it may be a read error. This chain links TRBV9 with TRBJ2-1, with TRBD1 identical over 7 bases. The junction had 2 bases not matched to a gene; V was cut back by 4 bases and J by 1 base. This CDR3 has 14 amino acids. Germline V CDR1 and CDR2: SGDLS, YYNGEE. CDR3 nucleotides: TGTGCCAGCAGCCACAGGGGTTCCTACAATGAGCAGTTCTTC. Translated, it gives CASSHRGSYNEQFF.

V is TRBV27 and J is TRBJ2-7, with 7 nucleotides matching TRBD2. In germline, CDR1 is MNHEY, CDR2 SMNVEV (reference sequence). The CDR3 contains 14 residues. V trimming: 6 bases; J trimming: 7 bases; junction bases outside the gene matches: 12. The CDR3 DNA is TGTGCCAGCAGCCCGACTAGCCCGGTGTTGGAGCAGTACTTC. It translates to CASSPTSPVLEQYF.

Comment on this clone: This specimen includes other DNA sequences encoding the same CDR3. The chain links TRBV7-9 to TRBJ2-7; TRBD1 might be the D (5 bases). The germline CDR1 and CDR2 sequences are SEHNR and FQNEAQ (reference sequence). Trimming shortened V by 4 bases and J by 5 bases, and 12 bases separated the two germline ends. The CDR3 is made up of 13 amino acids. CDR3 nucleotide sequence: TGTGCCAGCAGCTCCCAGGGTGCCCACGAGCAGTACTTC. It translates to CASSSQGAHEQYF.

The chain is built from TRBV27 and TRBJ2-7; the D is unclear. Trimming removed 3 bases at V and 4 bases at J, with 10 bases between. This CDR3 comprises 13 residues. Germline CDR1 is MNHEY and CDR2 is SMNVEV (reference sequence). The CDR3 here is CASSFSYTYEQYF. The CDR3 DNA sequence: TGTGCCAGCAGTTTCTCCTACACTTACGAGCAGTACTTC.

The chain uses TRBV27 and TRBJ2-7; 8 bases fit TRBD2. The V gene end was trimmed by 3 bases and the J gene end by 2 bases; junction bases not matched to a gene: 9. CDR1 MNHEY and CDR2 SMNVEV come from the germline V gene (reference sequence). This CDR3 region has 16 residues. In nucleotides, the CDR3 is TGTGCCAGCAGTTTTGGGGCAGGGACTAGTCCCTACGAGCAGTACTTC. Protein sequence: CASSFGAGTSPYEQYF.

In this sample, this clone turned up once. The chain joins TRBV15 to TRBJ2-7; the D gene is possibly TRBD2 (6 bases). The CDR3 is 15 amino acids. The V gene lost 0 bases and the J gene lost 4 bases, with 13 bases spanning the gap. Germline CDR1 is LNHNV and CDR2 is YYDKDF (reference sequence). CDR3 nucleotide sequence: TGTGCCACCAGCAGAGATGGGGGGACGAGGTACGAGCAGTACTTC. Translating it yields CATSRDGGTRYEQYF.

This clone has just one count. This chain uses TRBV4-1 with TRBJ2-7; 8 bases line up with TRBD2. Unmatched junction bases numbered 8, after V lost 4 bases and J lost 3 bases. This CDR3 contains 15 residues. The germline V gene encodes CDR1 MGHRA and CDR2 YSYEKL. DNA of the CDR3: TGCGCCAGCAGCCCTGGAAGCGGGAGTGTCTACGAGCAGTACTTC. It is translated as CASSPGSGSVYEQYF.

The V call is TRBV5-1, the J call TRBJ2-2, with TRBD2 matching 11 bases. The CDR3 covers 18 residues. V was pared by 0 bases and J by 1 base, with 5 bases of the junction left unmatched. CDR1 and CDR2 (germline): SGHRS, YFSETQ. The CDR3 DNA is TGCGCCAGCAGCTTGGTTGGGACTAGCGGAGGGAACACCGGGGAGCTGTTTTTT. As protein: CASSLVGTSGGNTGELFF.

The chain is built from TRBV5-5 and TRBJ1-3; TRBD1 agrees at 7 bases. Unmatched junction bases numbered 8, after V lost 3 bases and J lost 8 bases. The CDR3 length is 14 residues. The germline CDR1 and CDR2 sequences are SGHKS and YYEKEE (reference sequence). The CDR3 region has the DNA TGTGCCAGCAGCTCCCCCGACAGGGCGGACACCATATATTTT. Protein sequence: CASSSPDRADTIYF.

A single count supports this clone. This chain links TRBV5-5 with TRBJ1-2; D unclear. The V end was cut by 2 bases, the J end by 12 bases, with 11 bases between. This CDR3 is built from 11 residues. CDR1 is SGHKS, CDR2 YYEKEE, per germline (reference sequence). The CDR3 bases are TGTGCCAGCAGCTTCTACGACGGCCACACCTTC. This encodes CASSFYDGHTF.

This rearrangement joins TRBV5-4 to TRBJ2-1, with D perhaps TRBD1 (5 bases). The V and J ends lost 3 bases and 1 base respectively, with 8 bases between them. Germline CDR1 and CDR2: SGHNT and YYREEE (reference sequence). The CDR3 length is 14 residues. CDR3 in amino acids: CASSSDTSYNEQFF. The CDR3 DNA sequence: TGTGCCAGCAGCTCGGACACATCCTACAATGAGCAGTTCTTC.

The chain combines TRBV4-1 with TRBJ2-2, with a tentative D call TRBD2 (5 bases). This CDR3 contains 15 residues. V was trimmed by 1 base and J by 7 bases, leaving 13 bases between them. Germline V CDR1 and CDR2: MGHRA, YSYEKL. The CDR3 protein is CASSQGGLEFGELFF. The CDR3 DNA reads as TGCGCCAGCAGCCAAGGAGGGCTGGAGTTCGGGGAGCTGTTTTTT.

This clone was seen a single time. The chain carries TRBV7-6 and TRBJ2-2; no definite D call. The CDR3 covers 14 residues. Trimming removed 1 base from V and 5 bases from J, with 8 bases in between. CDR1 SGHVS and CDR2 FNYEAQ come from the germline V gene. CDR3: CASSLDAGTGELFF. CDR3 bases: TGTGCCAGCAGCTTAGACGCAGGAACCGGGGAGCTGTTTTTT.

The gene calls are TRBV27 and TRBJ1-5, with no clear D. Germline CDR1 and CDR2: MNHEY and SMNVEV (reference sequence). Trimming left V 6 bases short and J 6 bases short, with 15 bases between. The CDR3 is 14 amino acids. In DNA, the CDR3 is TGTGCCAGCAGCCCGGGGTTGGAGGGTCAGCCCCAGCATTTT. Its translation: CASSPGLEGQPQHF.

In the case of this clone: The sample has other DNA sequences that encode this CDR3 too. The chain uses TRBV27 and TRBJ1-1, with D possibly TRBD1 on 5 matching bases. Trimming shortened V by 3 bases and J by 5 bases, and 10 bases separated the two germline ends. Germline values: CDR1 MNHEY, CDR2 SMNVEV (reference sequence). The CDR3 has 13 residues. The CDR3 region is CASSFGGRTEAFF. DNA of the CDR3: TGTGCCAGCAGTTTTGGGGGGAGGACTGAAGCTTTCTTT.

Concerning this clone itself: This may be a read error, as it is one base from a much larger clone. In the same sample, other DNA sequences code for this CDR3. The CDR3, as DNA: TGTGCCAGCAGCGGGGACAGCTACGAGCAGTACTTC. Translating it yields CASSGDSYEQYF. The chain has TRBV7-9 and TRBJ2-7; 7 bases map to TRBD1. This CDR3 is 12 amino acids long. The V and J ends lost 5 bases and 3 bases, in that order; junction bases with no gene match: 1. Germline CDR1 and CDR2: SEHNR and FQNEAQ (reference sequence).

The chain couples TRBV6-1 to TRBJ1-5, with D possibly matching TRBD1 (5 bases). Trimming cost V 6 bases and J 5 bases, with 17 bases left between them. Germline V CDR1 and CDR2: MNHNS, SASEGT. This CDR3 has 15 amino acids. DNA for the CDR3: TGTGCCAGCAGCCGAAGCTGGGGGAGCGATCAGCCCCAGCATTTT. Its protein product is CASSRSWGSDQPQHF.

V is TRBV13 and J is TRBJ2-2, with 10 bases identical to TRBD2. CDR3 size: 17 residues. V lost 2 bases to trimming and J lost 5 bases; unmatched junction nucleotides: 8. Germline-derived CDR1 and CDR2 are PRHDT and FYEKMQ (reference sequence). CDR3: CASSLRAGGPRTGELFF. CDR3 DNA: TGTGCCAGCAGCTTAAGAGCGGGAGGGCCTCGTACCGGGGAGCTGTTTTTT.

The sample holds one count of this clone. The J gene is TRBJ2-1, the V gene TRBV5-5, with 7 bases that match TRBD2. V was pared by 4 bases and J by 6 bases, with 16 bases of the junction left unmatched. Germline CDR1 reads SGHKS; CDR2 reads YYEKEE (reference sequence). The CDR3 loop spans 17 amino acids. The chain's CDR3 is CASSPSYAGVGSNEQFF. CDR3 sequence (DNA): TGTGCCAGCAGCCCGTCGTATGCGGGAGTAGGTTCCAATGAGCAGTTCTTC.